The sequence of this T cell receptor (beta chain) was determined in a study of T cell responses to AZD1222 COVID-19 vaccine. The method was immunoSEQ multiplex PCR; TCRdb's version includes in-frame clones alone and lacks a portion of them. In the table there are roughly 66,000 clones, more than 75% of which are singletons. CDR1 and CDR2 (germline): SNHLY, FYNNEI. Germline trimming cut 6 bases from V and 7 bases from J; bases unmatched to any gene: 9. This CDR3 spans 14 amino acids. The sample in question was peripheral blood, obtained 28 days after the second dose of the MenACWY control vaccine. The TCR sequence derives from an adult who received the MenACWY meningococcal vaccine as a control. This chain uses TRBV2 with TRBJ1-5; 7 nucleotides match TRBD1. The CDR3 reads CASSEQGQGQPQHF. The DNA of the CDR3 is TGTGCCAGCAGCGAACAGGGGCAGGGGCAGCCCCAGCATTTT.